This passage covers 23 T cell receptor beta chains from one sample sequenced in a study of cytomegalovirus exposure and HLA in healthy donors (dated by TCRdb to about 2017). The library was prepared using the immunoSEQ multiplex PCR assay. The multiplex PCR relied on a mix of 60 forward primers for TCR Vbeta segments and 13 reverse primers for TCR Jbeta segments. This immuneACCESS table, as held by TCRdb, lists in-frame sequences with V and J called but not all clones. Of the missing ones, under half trace to an unresolved V gene in checked studies; the others have no known cause. Within this sample are 95,000 to 150,000 clones, with under 90% of them counted one time only. Of the sample, 7.5% to 9.5% falls within the top ten clones. Sequences were obtained from PBMCs. These receptors were obtained from a female donor in good health and CMV-seropositive.

The V gene is TRBV5-4, the J gene TRBJ2-2, with D maybe TRBD2 (6 bases). Trimming pared 5 bases from V and 6 bases from J, leaving 11 bases between. Germline assignment: CDR1 SGHNT and CDR2 YYREEE (reference sequence). The CDR3 is 13 residues long. Written as DNA, the CDR3 is TGTGCCAGCAGACGGGACTCACCCGGGGAGCTGTTTTTT. Translating gives CASRRDSPGELFF.

The CDR3 nucleotides read TGCGCCAGCAGTAGATCCGGGGGTGGGTATGAGCAGTTCTTC. Residues: CASSRSGGGYEQFF. The rearrangement joins TRBV5-1 to TRBJ2-1, with TRBD2 as a possible D gene (6 bases). The CDR3 contains 14 residues. Germline loops: CDR1 SGHRS, CDR2 YFSETQ. Trimming shortened V by 5 bases and J by 8 bases, and 17 bases separated the two germline ends.

This clone was seen only a few times. The CDR3 reads CASSAQVNTEAFF. CDR3 DNA sequence: TGCGCCAGCAGCGCCCAGGTGAACACTGAAGCTTTCTTT. The rearrangement uses TRBV5-1 and TRBJ1-1; no clear D gene. This CDR3 has 13 amino acids. From germline, CDR1 is SGHRS and CDR2 YFSETQ. The V end lost 4 bases, the J end lost 0 bases, and 7 bases lay between the germline ends.

The rearrangement links TRBV4-3 to TRBJ1-2; D gene uncertain. Trimming shortened V by 1 base and J by 8 bases, and 14 bases separated the two germline ends. Germline V gene data show CDR1 as LGHNA and CDR2 as YSLEER. The CDR3 is 14 amino acids. For the CDR3, the DNA is TGCGCCAGCAGCCAAGGATACGGCCGCGGGGGCTACACCTTC. This translates into CASSQGYGRGGYTF.

The chain combines TRBV19 with TRBJ2-2; D perhaps matches TRBD2 (6 bases). There are 18 residues in the CDR3. Looked up from germline, CDR1 is LNHDA and CDR2 is SQIVND (reference sequence). V dropped 3 bases and J dropped 3 bases, with 20 bases sitting between them. CDR3 DNA sequence: TGTGCCAGTAGTATCCCCAATATGGGGCGGGGAGACACCGGGGAGCTGTTTTTT. Translating gives CASSIPNMGRGDTGELFF.

The V gene is TRBV18, the J gene TRBJ2-5, with a weak D call TRBD1 (6 bases). The DNA end is more similar to TRBJ2-7, so the J call may be wrong. The CDR3 covers 14 residues. Germline values: CDR1 KGHSH, CDR2 LQKENI. The CDR3 sequence: CASSLGQISYEQYF. For the CDR3, the DNA is TGTGCCAGCTCACTCGGACAGATCTCCTACGAGCAGTACTTC.

This clone was counted once. V gene TRBV6-6 combines with J gene TRBJ1-6; the match to TRBD1 covers 9 bases. V lost 6 bases and J lost 8; bases outside the gene matches: 5. Per the germline V gene, CDR1 is MNHNY and CDR2 is SVGAGI (reference sequence). The CDR3 runs 14 residues. The DNA for the CDR3 is TGTGCCAGCAGCCGGGGACAGGGAGATTCACCCCTCCACTTT. Translating it yields CASSRGQGDSPLHF.

The rearrangement uses TRBV9 and TRBJ2-1; tentatively, D is TRBD2 (6 bases). CDR1 SGDLS and CDR2 YYNGEE come from the germline V gene. Between the trimmed V and J ends, which lost 0 bases and 4 bases, there was a span of 11 bases. CDR3 length: 15 amino acids. The DNA for the CDR3 is TGTGCCAGCAGCGTAGTGGAGGGACGGTACAATGAGCAGTTCTTC. Amino acids: CASSVVEGRYNEQFF.

The rearrangement links TRBV30 to TRBJ2-2, with TRBD2 as a possible D gene (5 bases). Per germline, CDR1 GTSNPN and CDR2 SVGIG (reference sequence). V was trimmed by 0 bases and J by 2 bases, leaving 16 bases between them. The CDR3 sequence is 17 residues long. CDR3 protein: CAWSVRSGGLNTGELFF. DNA for the CDR3: TGTGCCTGGAGTGTACGATCGGGCGGACTTAACACCGGGGAGCTGTTTTTT.

This chain joins TRBV30 and TRBJ1-1, with TRBD1 as a possible D gene (5 bases). CDR1 and CDR2 from the germline V gene are GTSNPN and SVGIG (reference sequence). V was cut by 2 bases and J by 8 bases, with 9 bases left in between. The CDR3 consists of 11 residues. Here the CDR3 reads CAWSLGQEAFF. The CDR3 DNA sequence: TGTGCCTGGAGTCTCGGACAAGAAGCTTTCTTT.

The chain couples TRBV6-5 to TRBJ1-2; D not resolved. This CDR3 is built from 16 residues. Per germline, CDR1 MNHEY and CDR2 SVGAGI. V was shortened by 0 bases and J by 8 bases, with 19 bases between the two germline ends. The CDR3 nucleotides read TGTGCCAGCAGTTACTCGCGGGATACCAGCTTTCGGGGCTACACCTTC. It encodes CASSYSRDTSFRGYTF.

CDR3 amino acids: CASTLLTGDGETQYF. The CDR3, as DNA: TGCGCCAGCACCCTCCTCACAGGGGACGGAGAGACCCAGTACTTC. The chain recombines TRBV5-1 with TRBJ2-5, with TRBD1 matching over 7 bases. The CDR3 has 15 residues. V was clipped by 6 bases and J by 4 bases; unmatched bases: 12. CDR1 is SGHRS, CDR2 YFSETQ, per germline.

This chain joins TRBV30 and TRBJ1-2; no clear D. This CDR3 is built from 13 residues. Looked up from germline, CDR1 is GTSNPN and CDR2 is SVGIG (reference sequence). Between the trimmed V and J ends, which lost 3 bases and 5 bases, there was a span of 13 bases. CDR3: CAWSAGESYGYTF. CDR3 bases: TGTGCCTGGAGCGCCGGAGAGTCGTATGGCTACACCTTC.

The rearrangement uses TRBV19 and TRBJ2-7; possibly TRBD1 for D (6 bases). V gave up 4 bases and J gave up 4 bases, with 14 bases separating them. Germline V gives CDR1 LNHDA, CDR2 SQIVND (reference sequence). The CDR3 runs to 14 residues. The CDR3 nucleotides are TGTGCCAGTAGTAGGGACACAACTAAATACGAGCAGTACTTC. Protein sequence: CASSRDTTKYEQYF.

This chain links TRBV19 with TRBJ1-1, with TRBD1 matching over 7 bases. The CDR3 is 14 residues long. J gave up 7 bases and V 1 base, and 6 bases lay outside the gene matches. Germline V gene lookup returns CDR1 LNHDA and CDR2 SQIVND (reference sequence). The chain's CDR3 is CASSIGNRGNEAFF. The CDR3 coding sequence is TGTGCCAGTAGTATAGGGAACAGGGGTAATGAAGCTTTCTTT.

This clone has only one observation. The chain employs TRBV7-3 and TRBJ2-5; D is perhaps TRBD2 (6 bases). The germline V and J ends were trimmed by 4 bases and 5 bases, with 17 bases remaining between them. The CDR3 spans 15 residues. Germline CDR1 and CDR2: SGHTA and FQGTGA. The CDR3 sequence: CASSSSGGSGETQYF. The CDR3 DNA is TGTGCCAGCAGCTCGTCCGGGGGATCAGGGGAGACCCAGTACTTC.

In nucleotides, the CDR3 is TGTGCCAGTAGTATCGTGGGGCATAAGAATTCACCCCTCCACTTT. Protein product: CASSIVGHKNSPLHF. The chain recombines TRBV19 with TRBJ1-6; TRBD1 is a possible D gene (5 bases). Looked up from germline, CDR1 is LNHDA and CDR2 is SQIVND (reference sequence). The CDR3 runs 15 residues. Trimming shortened V by 3 bases and J by 7 bases, and 13 bases separated the two germline ends.

The chain joins TRBV4-3 to TRBJ1-5; D gene uncertain. Between the trimmed V and J ends, which lost 4 bases and 9 bases, there was a span of 16 bases. Germline values: CDR1 LGHNA, CDR2 YSLEER. This CDR3 is built from 14 residues. CDR3 sequence: CASSPDASSGPQHF. In DNA form, the CDR3 reads TGCGCCAGCAGCCCCGATGCCTCCTCGGGGCCCCAGCATTTT.

J is TRBJ2-5 and V is TRBV5-4; TRBD2 matches 8 bases. The germline CDR1 and CDR2 sequences are SGHNT and YYREEE (reference sequence). The CDR3 contains 15 residues. Trimming at V came to 1 base and at J to 5 bases, leaving 7 bases not matched to a gene. The DNA of the CDR3 is TGTGCCAGCAGCTTGAGCAATCCGGGGGGGGAGACCCAGTACTTC. Its translation is CASSLSNPGGETQYF.

The chain has TRBV28 and TRBJ1-1, with D perhaps TRBD1 (6 bases). In germline, CDR1 is MDHEN, CDR2 SYDVKM. The V gene lost 7 bases and the J gene lost 5 bases, with 17 bases spanning the gap. This CDR3 spans 14 amino acids. The CDR3 region is CASKSPHRGTEAFF. The CDR3 bases are TGTGCCAGCAAGTCCCCCCATAGGGGGACTGAAGCTTTCTTT.

The chain has TRBV10-3 and TRBJ2-2; 7 bases map to TRBD1. The CDR3 is made up of 14 amino acids. The germline CDR1 and CDR2 sequences are ENHRY and SYGVKD. V lost 6 bases to trimming and J lost 1 base; unmatched junction nucleotides: 2. The CDR3 DNA sequence: TGTGCCATCAGGGGGGACAGGAACACCGGGGAGCTGTTTTTT. It codes for CAIRGDRNTGELFF.

The V call is TRBV27, the J call TRBJ2-1; TRBD2 matches 13 bases. J gave up 8 bases and V 5 bases, and 12 bases lay outside the gene matches. This CDR3 has 17 residues. CDR1 MNHEY and CDR2 SMNVEV come from the germline V gene (reference sequence). The CDR3 spells CASSTAGLAGEGYEQFF. The CDR3 DNA sequence: TGTGCCAGCAGTACAGCCGGACTAGCGGGGGAAGGATATGAGCAGTTCTTC.

This clone appeared once. The J gene is TRBJ2-2, the V gene TRBV29-1; the D gene is possibly TRBD2 (6 bases). Between the trimmed V and J ends, which lost 7 bases and 0 bases, there was a span of 12 bases. This CDR3 is 14 amino acids long. Germline V gene lookup returns CDR1 SQVTM and CDR2 ANQGSEA. The CDR3 region has the DNA TGCAGCGCGAGGTGGGGGGCGAACACCGGGGAGCTGTTTTTT. Translating gives CSARWGANTGELFF.